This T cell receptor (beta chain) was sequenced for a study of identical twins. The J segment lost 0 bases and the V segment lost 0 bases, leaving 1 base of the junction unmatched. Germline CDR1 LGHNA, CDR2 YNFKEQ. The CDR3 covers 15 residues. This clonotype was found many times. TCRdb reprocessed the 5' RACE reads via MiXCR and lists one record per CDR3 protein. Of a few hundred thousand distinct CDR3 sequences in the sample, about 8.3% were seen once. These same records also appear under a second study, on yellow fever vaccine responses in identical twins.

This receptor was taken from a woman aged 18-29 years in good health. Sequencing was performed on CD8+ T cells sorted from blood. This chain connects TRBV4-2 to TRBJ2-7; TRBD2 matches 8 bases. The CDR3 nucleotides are TGTGCCAGCAGCCAAGAAAGCGGGAGCTCCTACGAGCAGTACTTC. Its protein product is CASSQESGSSYEQYF.